The 19 T cell receptor beta chains listed next were all sequenced from one sample in a study of T cell changes during pregnancy in multiple sclerosis. Method: immunoSEQ multiplex PCR; TCRdb's copy keeps in-frame clones and lacks some. This sample carries more than 60,000 clones, 90% to 95% of them seen once, and the ten largest clones take roughly 0.29%. The sequences come from CD4+ T cells from peripheral blood mononuclear cells, collected in the third trimester of pregnancy. Receptor source: a female donor in good health, enrolled as a control in a pregnancy study.

The chain is built from TRBV5-1 and TRBJ2-4; 8 bases fit TRBD1. The J segment lost 7 bases and the V segment lost 1 base, leaving 7 bases of the junction unmatched. There are 15 residues in the CDR3. Germline-derived CDR1 and CDR2 are SGHRS and YFSETQ. CDR3 sequence: CASSLYQGANNIQYF. In DNA form, the CDR3 reads TGCGCCAGCAGCTTGTATCAGGGGGCGAATAACATTCAGTACTTC.

The chain uses TRBV6-5 and TRBJ1-4; 11 bases align to TRBD1. CDR1 MNHEY and CDR2 SVGAGI come from the germline V gene. The trim removed 5 bases at V and 5 bases at J, leaving 4 bases unmatched. The CDR3 is 15 residues long. CDR3: CASSTGQGANEKLFF. The CDR3, as DNA: TGTGCCAGCAGTACCGGACAGGGGGCGAATGAAAAACTGTTTTTT.

This clone was observed a single time. The rearrangement links TRBV6-6 to TRBJ1-1; perhaps TRBD1 as D (6 bases). This CDR3 region has 14 residues. Germline V CDR1 and CDR2: MNHNY, SVGAGI (reference sequence). With 5 bases removed from V and 5 bases from J, the gap between germline ends came to 15 bases. CDR3 DNA sequence: TGTGCCAGCAGTCACAAGGGGGTAAGGACTGAAGCTTTCTTT. Translated, it gives CASSHKGVRTEAFF.

This chain connects TRBV5-1 to TRBJ1-2; possible D gene TRBD1, 6 bases. CDR1 and CDR2 from the germline V gene are SGHRS and YFSETQ. The length of the CDR3 is 15 residues. V lost 4 bases and J 6 bases, leaving 19 bases between the germline ends. The CDR3 here is CASSGQQGYVDGYTF. CDR3 sequence (DNA): TGCGCCAGCAGCGGACAACAGGGATACGTCGATGGCTACACCTTC. The full variable domain, completed using reference TRBV5-1 and TRBJ1-2, is KAGVTQTPRYLIKTRGQQVTLSCSPISGHRSVSWYQQTPGQGLQFLFEYFSETQRNKGNFPGRFSGRQFSNSRSEMNVSTLELGDSALYLCASSGQQGYVDGYTFGSGTRLTVV.

The gene calls are TRBV15 and TRBJ1-4, with 7 bases identical to TRBD1. CDR1 is LNHNV and CDR2 is YYDKDF in the germline V gene (reference sequence). Losses at the gene ends were 9 bases for V and 5 bases for J; bases not matched to a gene: 6. The CDR3 has 13 amino acids. The CDR3 DNA sequence: TGTGCCACTAGCGACAGGGTAAATGAAAAACTGTTTTTT. This encodes CATSDRVNEKLFF.

V usage is TRBV5-5 and J usage is TRBJ1-3; 7 bases fit TRBD1. V lost 3 bases to trimming and J lost 0 bases; unmatched junction nucleotides: 6. From germline, CDR1 is SGHKS and CDR2 YYEKEE (reference sequence). This CDR3 spans 16 amino acids. For the CDR3, the DNA is TGTGCCAGCAGCTCCATGACAGGGCCCTCTGGAAACACCATATATTTT. Protein product: CASSSMTGPSGNTIYF.

The chain employs TRBV5-8 and TRBJ1-2; 8 bases agree with TRBD1. The CDR3 is made up of 15 amino acids. Per germline, CDR1 SGHTS and CDR2 YDEGEE. The trim removed 1 base at V and 7 bases at J, leaving 9 bases unmatched. In nucleotides, the CDR3 is TGTGCCAGCAGCTTGAATCTACAGGGGGTTCGTGGCTACACCTTC. It yields the protein CASSLNLQGVRGYTF. Full variable domain (rest looked up from reference TRBV5-8 and TRBJ1-2): EAGVTQSPTHLIKTRGQQATLRCSPISGHTSVYWYQQALGLGLQFLLWYDEGEERNRGNFPPRFSGRQFPNYSSELNVNALELEDSALYLCASSLNLQGVRGYTFGSGTRLTVV.

Here the CDR3 reads CASSQRASGELFF. The CDR3 coding sequence is TGTGCCAGCAGTCAGCGGGCTAGCGGGGAGCTGTTTTTT. The V gene is TRBV5-4, the J gene TRBJ2-2; D perhaps matches TRBD2 (6 bases). Germline CDR1 is SGHNT and CDR2 is YYREEE (reference sequence). CDR3 length: 13 residues. V was pared by 5 bases and J by 7 bases, with 12 bases between. Full variable domain (rest looked up from reference TRBV5-4 and TRBJ2-2): ETGVTQSPTHLIKTRGQQVTLRCSSQSGHNTVSWYQQALGQGPQFIFQYYREEENGRGNFPPRFSGLQFPNYSSELNVNALELDDSALYLCASSQRASGELFFGEGSRLTVL.

V usage is TRBV2 and J usage is TRBJ1-2; D might be TRBD1 (5 bases). This CDR3 has 13 residues. V gave up 4 bases and J gave up 2 bases, with 8 bases separating them. Germline CDR1 is SNHLY and CDR2 is FYNNEI. Here the CDR3 reads CASSVDKNYGYTF. The CDR3 nucleotides read TGTGCCAGCAGTGTGGACAAGAACTATGGCTACACCTTC. The variable domain in full, with the rest retrieved from reference TRBV2 and TRBJ1-2, is EPEVTQTPSHQVTQMGQEVILRCVPISNHLYFYWYRQILGQKVEFLVSFYNNEISEKSEIFDDQFSVERPDGSNFTLKIRSTKLEDSAMYFCASSVDKNYGYTFGSGTRLTVV.

This chain connects TRBV4-2 to TRBJ2-7, with D hard to call. The germline V and J ends were trimmed by 4 bases and 2 bases, with 9 bases remaining between them. The CDR3 is 13 amino acids. The germline CDR1 and CDR2 sequences are LGHNA and YNFKEQ. In DNA form, the CDR3 reads TGTGCCAGCAGCCCCCTCCCCGCCTACGAGCAGTACTTC. Protein product: CASSPLPAYEQYF.

The chain is built from TRBV2 and TRBJ2-5, with a tentative D call TRBD1 (6 bases). The CDR3 spans 15 residues. Germline-derived CDR1 and CDR2 are SNHLY and FYNNEI. Trimming took off 4 bases at V and 0 bases at J, with 12 bases between the two ends. CDR3 amino acids: CASSADRTNQETQYF. CDR3 in DNA: TGTGCCAGCAGTGCCGACAGGACCAACCAAGAGACCCAGTACTTC.

The chain carries TRBV10-3 and TRBJ1-3, with 8 bases identical to TRBD1. The CDR3 contains 15 residues. The V segment lost 7 bases and the J segment 0 bases; nucleotides outside the gene matches: 5. Per the germline V gene, CDR1 is ENHRY and CDR2 is SYGVKD. The chain's CDR3 is CAIMRTGTSGNTIYF. The CDR3 coding sequence is TGTGCCATCATGAGGACAGGGACCTCTGGAAACACCATATATTTT.

V and J are TRBV18 and TRBJ1-2; TRBD1 is a possible D gene (6 bases). The CDR3 totals 15 residues. V was cut by 3 bases and J by 4 bases, with 15 bases left in between. CDR1 KGHSH and CDR2 LQKENI come from the germline V gene. CDR3 protein: CASSPPGQPLYGYTF. The CDR3 DNA sequence: TGTGCCAGCTCACCCCCAGGACAGCCCCTCTATGGCTACACCTTC.

The chain recombines TRBV7-8 with TRBJ2-7; 8 positions agree with TRBD1. The CDR3 extends over 16 amino acids. J was trimmed by 3 bases and V by 5 bases; bases with no gene match: 12. Germline loops: CDR1 SGHVS, CDR2 FQNEAQ. The CDR3 bases are TGTGCCAGCAGCCTAACCGACAGGGGATCTGTCTACGAGCAGTACTTC. The encoded protein is CASSLTDRGSVYEQYF.

The V call is TRBV6-1, the J call TRBJ1-6; no reliable D call. The CDR3 consists of 12 residues. Germline CDR1 MNHNS, CDR2 SASEGT. Trimming cost V 7 bases and J 10 bases, with 11 bases left between them. The CDR3 coding sequence is TGTGCCAGCACCGTGAACGGGTCACCCCTCCACTTT. This gives the protein CASTVNGSPLHF.

The V and J genes are TRBV18 and TRBJ1-1; 8 bases line up with TRBD1. CDR3 length: 14 residues. CDR1 and CDR2 (germline): KGHSH, LQKENI. V lost 4 bases and J lost 3; bases outside the gene matches: 4. The CDR3 nucleotides read TGTGCCAGCTCACTAGTGGACAGGGACACTGAAGCTTTCTTT. Residues: CASSLVDRDTEAFF.

J is TRBJ2-1 and V is TRBV7-9; D ambiguous. CDR3 size: 14 residues. V lost 3 bases and J 5 bases, leaving 11 bases between the germline ends. Germline-derived CDR1 and CDR2 are SEHNR and FQNEAQ (reference sequence). The CDR3 DNA sequence: TGTGCCAGCAGCTTGACTCTTACTAACAATGAGCAGTTCTTC. Translation: CASSLTLTNNEQFF.

The V and J genes are TRBV25-1 and TRBJ1-1; TRBD1 matches 8 bases. The V segment lost 2 bases and the J segment 4 bases; nucleotides outside the gene matches: 3. The CDR3 has 14 amino acids. CDR1 is MGHDK and CDR2 is SYGVNS in the germline V gene. CDR3 DNA sequence: TGTGCCAGCAGTGAAACAGGGGGATTCACTGAAGCTTTCTTT. Protein: CASSETGGFTEAFF.

CDR3 nucleotides: TGTGCCAGCAGCTTAAGGGGTACTGAAGCTTTCTTT. It encodes CASSLRGTEAFF. V and J are TRBV7-9 and TRBJ1-1, with D perhaps matching TRBD1 (5 bases). Per the germline V gene, CDR1 is SEHNR and CDR2 is FQNEAQ (reference sequence). Trimming took 2 bases from V and 5 from J, leaving 6 bases between them. This CDR3 spans 12 amino acids. Supplemented by reference TRBV7-9 and TRBJ1-1, the full variable domain reads DTGVSQNPRHKITKRGQNVTFRCDPISEHNRLYWYRQTLGQGPEFLTYFQNEAQLEKSRLLSDRFSAERPKGSFSTLEIQRTEQGDSAMYLCASSLRGTEAFFGQGTRLTVV.